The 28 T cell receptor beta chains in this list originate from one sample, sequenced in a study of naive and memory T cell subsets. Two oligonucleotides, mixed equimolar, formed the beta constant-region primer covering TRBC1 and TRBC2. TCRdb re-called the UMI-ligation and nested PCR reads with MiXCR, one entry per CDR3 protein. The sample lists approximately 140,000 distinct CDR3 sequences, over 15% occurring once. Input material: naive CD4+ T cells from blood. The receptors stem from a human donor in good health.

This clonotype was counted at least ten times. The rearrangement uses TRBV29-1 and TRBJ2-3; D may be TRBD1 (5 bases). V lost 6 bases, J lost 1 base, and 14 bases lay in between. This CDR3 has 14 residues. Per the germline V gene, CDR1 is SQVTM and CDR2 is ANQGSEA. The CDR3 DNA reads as TGCAGCGTGGTGGGCTTGACAGGCACAGATACGCAGTATTTT. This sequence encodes CSVVGLTGTDTQYF.

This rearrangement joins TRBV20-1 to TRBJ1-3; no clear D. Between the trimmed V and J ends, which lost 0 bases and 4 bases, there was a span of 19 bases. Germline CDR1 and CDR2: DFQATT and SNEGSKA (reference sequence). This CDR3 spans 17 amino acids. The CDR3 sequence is CSARDVIRTGLGNTIYF. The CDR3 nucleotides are TGCAGTGCTAGAGACGTGATCCGGACCGGGTTAGGAAACACCATATATTTT.

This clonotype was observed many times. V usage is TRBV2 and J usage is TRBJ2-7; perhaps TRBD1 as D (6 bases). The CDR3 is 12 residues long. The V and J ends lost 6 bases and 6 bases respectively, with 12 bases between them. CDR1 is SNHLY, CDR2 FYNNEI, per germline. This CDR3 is CASRVTGGEQYF. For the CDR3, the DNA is TGTGCCAGCAGAGTGACAGGCGGCGAGCAGTACTTC.

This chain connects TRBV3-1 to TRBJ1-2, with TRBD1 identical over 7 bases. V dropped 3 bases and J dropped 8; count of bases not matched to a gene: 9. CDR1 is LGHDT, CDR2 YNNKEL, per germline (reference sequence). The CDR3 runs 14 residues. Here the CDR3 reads CASSHLDRPDGYTF. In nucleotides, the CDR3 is TGTGCCAGCAGCCACCTGGACAGGCCCGACGGCTACACCTTC.

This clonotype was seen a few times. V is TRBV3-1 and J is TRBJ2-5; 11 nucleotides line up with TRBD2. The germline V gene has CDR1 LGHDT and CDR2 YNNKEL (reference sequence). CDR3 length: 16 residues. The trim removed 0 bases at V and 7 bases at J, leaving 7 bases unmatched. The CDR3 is CASSQEASGRFGTQYF. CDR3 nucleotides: TGTGCCAGCAGCCAAGAAGCTAGCGGGAGGTTCGGGACCCAGTACTTC.

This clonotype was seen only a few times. The CDR3 DNA is TGTGCCAGCAGTTTAAGTGGAGGTTTGCTGTACTTC. Protein product: CASSLSGGLLYF. The gene calls are TRBV28 and TRBJ2-7; tentatively, D is TRBD2 (5 bases). This CDR3 is built from 12 residues. Germline CDR1 is MDHEN and CDR2 is SYDVKM. V lost 2 bases and J lost 12, with 14 bases in between.

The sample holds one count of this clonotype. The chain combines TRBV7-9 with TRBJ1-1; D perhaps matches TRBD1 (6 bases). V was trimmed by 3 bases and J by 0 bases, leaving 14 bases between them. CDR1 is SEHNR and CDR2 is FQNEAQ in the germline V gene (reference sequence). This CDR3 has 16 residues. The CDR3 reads CASSFIRGQLNTEAFF. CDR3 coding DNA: TGTGCCAGCAGCTTTATTCGAGGACAGTTGAACACTGAAGCTTTCTTT.

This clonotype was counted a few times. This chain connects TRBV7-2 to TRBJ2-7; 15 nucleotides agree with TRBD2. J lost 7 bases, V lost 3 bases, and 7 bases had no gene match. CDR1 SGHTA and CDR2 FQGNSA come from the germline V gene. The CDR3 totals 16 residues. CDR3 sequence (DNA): TGTGCCAGCAGCTTGGATGGACTAGCGGGAGGGGGGGAGCAGTACTTC. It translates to CASSLDGLAGGGEQYF.

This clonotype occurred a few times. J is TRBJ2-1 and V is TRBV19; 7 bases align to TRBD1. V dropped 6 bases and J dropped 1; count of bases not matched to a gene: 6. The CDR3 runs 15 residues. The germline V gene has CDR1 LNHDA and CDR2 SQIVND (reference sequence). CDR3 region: CASSQDRESYNEQFF. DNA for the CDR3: TGTGCCAGTAGCCAAGACAGGGAGTCCTACAATGAGCAGTTCTTC.

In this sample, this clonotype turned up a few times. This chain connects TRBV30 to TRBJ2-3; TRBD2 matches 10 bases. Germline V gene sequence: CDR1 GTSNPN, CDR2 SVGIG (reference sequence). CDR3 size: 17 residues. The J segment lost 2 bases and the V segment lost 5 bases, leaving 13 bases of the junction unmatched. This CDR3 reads CAWGTRRTSGTTDTQYF. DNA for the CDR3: TGTGCCTGGGGGACACGCAGGACTAGCGGAACCACAGATACGCAGTATTTT.

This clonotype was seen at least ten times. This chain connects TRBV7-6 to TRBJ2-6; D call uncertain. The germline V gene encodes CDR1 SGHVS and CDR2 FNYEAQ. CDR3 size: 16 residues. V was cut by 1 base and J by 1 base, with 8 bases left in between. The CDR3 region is CASSLGSLSGANVLTF. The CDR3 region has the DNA TGTGCCAGCAGCTTAGGCAGCCTTTCTGGGGCCAACGTCCTGACTTTC.

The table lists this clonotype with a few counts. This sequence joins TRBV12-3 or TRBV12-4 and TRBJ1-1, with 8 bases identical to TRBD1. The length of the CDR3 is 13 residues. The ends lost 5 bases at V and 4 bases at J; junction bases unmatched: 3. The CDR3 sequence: CASSIGQGTEAFF. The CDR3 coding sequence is TGTGCCAGCAGTATAGGACAGGGCACTGAAGCTTTCTTT.

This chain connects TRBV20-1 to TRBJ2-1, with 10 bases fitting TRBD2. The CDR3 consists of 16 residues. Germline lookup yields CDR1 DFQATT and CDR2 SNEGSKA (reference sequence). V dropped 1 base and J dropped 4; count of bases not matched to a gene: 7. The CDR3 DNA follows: TGCAGTGCTAGAGCTGCTAGCGGGAGAGGATACAATGAGCAGTTCTTC. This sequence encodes CSARAASGRGYNEQFF.

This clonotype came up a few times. CDR3: CASSQDYNQPQHF. The CDR3 DNA is TGCGCCAGCAGCCAAGATTACAATCAGCCCCAGCATTTT. This sequence joins TRBV4-1 and TRBJ1-5; D not resolved. The CDR3 totals 13 residues. V lost 0 bases and J 3 bases, leaving 3 bases between the germline ends. CDR1 and CDR2 from the germline V gene are MGHRA and YSYEKL.

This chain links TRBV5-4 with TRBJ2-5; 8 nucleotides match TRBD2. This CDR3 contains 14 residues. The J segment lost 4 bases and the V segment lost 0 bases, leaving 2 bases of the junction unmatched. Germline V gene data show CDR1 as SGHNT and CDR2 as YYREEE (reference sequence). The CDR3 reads CASSLGGGIETQYF. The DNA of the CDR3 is TGTGCCAGCAGCTTGGGCGGGGGGATAGAGACCCAGTACTTC.

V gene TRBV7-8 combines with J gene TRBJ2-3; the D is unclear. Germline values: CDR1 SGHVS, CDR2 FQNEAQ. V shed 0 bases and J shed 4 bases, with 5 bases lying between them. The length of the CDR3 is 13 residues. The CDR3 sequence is CASSLAPADTQYF. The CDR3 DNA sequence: TGTGCCAGCAGCTTAGCCCCGGCAGATACGCAGTATTTT. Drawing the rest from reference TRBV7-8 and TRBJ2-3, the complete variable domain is GAGVSQSPRYKVAKRGQDVALRCDPISGHVSLFWYQQALGQGPEFLTYFQNEAQLDKSGLPSDRFFAERPEGSVSTLKIQRTQQEDSAVYLCASSLAPADTQYFGPGTRLTVL.

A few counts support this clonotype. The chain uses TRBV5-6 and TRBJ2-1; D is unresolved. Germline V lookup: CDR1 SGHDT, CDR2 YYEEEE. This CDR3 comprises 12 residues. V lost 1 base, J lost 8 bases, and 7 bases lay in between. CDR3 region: CASSLSMYEQFF. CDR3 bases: TGTGCCAGCAGCTTGTCCATGTATGAGCAGTTCTTC.

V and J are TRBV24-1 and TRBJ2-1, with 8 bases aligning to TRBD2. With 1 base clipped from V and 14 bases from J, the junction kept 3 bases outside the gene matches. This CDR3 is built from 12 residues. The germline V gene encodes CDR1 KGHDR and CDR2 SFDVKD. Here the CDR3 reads CATSDLAGDEFF. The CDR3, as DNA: TGTGCCACCAGTGATTTAGCGGGGGACGAGTTCTTC.

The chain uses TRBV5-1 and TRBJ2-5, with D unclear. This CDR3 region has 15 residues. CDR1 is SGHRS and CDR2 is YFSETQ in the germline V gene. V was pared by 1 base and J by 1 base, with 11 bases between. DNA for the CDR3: TGCGCCAGCAGCTTGATGGGGATCGGCCAAGAGACCCAGTACTTC. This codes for CASSLMGIGQETQYF.

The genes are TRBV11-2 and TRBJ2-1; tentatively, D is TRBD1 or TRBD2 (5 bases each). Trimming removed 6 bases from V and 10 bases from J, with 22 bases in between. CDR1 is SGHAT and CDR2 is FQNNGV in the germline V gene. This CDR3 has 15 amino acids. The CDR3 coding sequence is TGTGCCAGCAGATCAGTGGGGCGACCGTCGGGAGAGCAGTTCTTC. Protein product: CASRSVGRPSGEQFF.

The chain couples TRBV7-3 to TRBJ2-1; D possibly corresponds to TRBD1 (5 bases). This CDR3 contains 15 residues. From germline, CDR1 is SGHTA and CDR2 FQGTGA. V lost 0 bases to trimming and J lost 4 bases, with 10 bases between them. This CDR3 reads CASSLTSDRYNEQFF. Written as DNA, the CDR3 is TGTGCCAGCAGCTTAACGAGCGACAGATACAATGAGCAGTTCTTC.

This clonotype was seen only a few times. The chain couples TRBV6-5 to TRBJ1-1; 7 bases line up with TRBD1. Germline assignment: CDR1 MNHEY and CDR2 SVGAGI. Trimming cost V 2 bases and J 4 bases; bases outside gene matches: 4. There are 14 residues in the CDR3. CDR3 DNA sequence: TGTGCCAGCAGTTACCAGGGGGGGACCACTGAAGCTTTCTTT. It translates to CASSYQGGTTEAFF.

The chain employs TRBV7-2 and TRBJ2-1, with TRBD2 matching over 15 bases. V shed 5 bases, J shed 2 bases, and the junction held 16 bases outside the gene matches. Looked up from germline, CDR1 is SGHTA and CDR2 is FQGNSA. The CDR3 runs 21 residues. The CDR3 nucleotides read TGTGCCAGCAGCCACGGACTAGCGGGAGGGAAATGGTATAGGGCCTACAATGAGCAGTTCTTC. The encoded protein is CASSHGLAGGKWYRAYNEQFF.

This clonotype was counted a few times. The CDR3 protein is CASSPPTTYQETQYF. The CDR3 nucleotides read TGTGCCAGCTCACCACCAACGACGTACCAAGAGACCCAGTACTTC. The rearrangement links TRBV18 to TRBJ2-5; the D is unclear. The CDR3 totals 15 residues. V dropped 0 bases and J dropped 0 bases, with 8 bases sitting between them. Germline CDR1 is KGHSH and CDR2 is LQKENI.

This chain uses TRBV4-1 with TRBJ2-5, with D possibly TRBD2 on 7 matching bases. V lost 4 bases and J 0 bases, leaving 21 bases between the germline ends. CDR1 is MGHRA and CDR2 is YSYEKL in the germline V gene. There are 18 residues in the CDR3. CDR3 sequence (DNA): TGCGCCAGCAGCCTTAATGTAGGGGGGGGCGCGAACCAAGAGACCCAGTACTTC. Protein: CASSLNVGGGANQETQYF.

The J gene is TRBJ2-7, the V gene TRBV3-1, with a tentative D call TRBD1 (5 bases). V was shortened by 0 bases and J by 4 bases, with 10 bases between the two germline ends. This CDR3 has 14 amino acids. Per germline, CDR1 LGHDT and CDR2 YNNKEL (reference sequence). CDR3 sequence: CASSQDARDYEQYF. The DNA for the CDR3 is TGTGCCAGCAGCCAAGACGCCAGGGATTACGAGCAGTACTTC.

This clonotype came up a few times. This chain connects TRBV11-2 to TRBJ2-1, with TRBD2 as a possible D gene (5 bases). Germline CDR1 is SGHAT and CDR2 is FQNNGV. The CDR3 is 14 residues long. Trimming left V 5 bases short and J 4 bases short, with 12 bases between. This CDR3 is CASSQLPGYNEQFF. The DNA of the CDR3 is TGTGCCAGCAGCCAACTCCCGGGGTACAATGAGCAGTTCTTC.

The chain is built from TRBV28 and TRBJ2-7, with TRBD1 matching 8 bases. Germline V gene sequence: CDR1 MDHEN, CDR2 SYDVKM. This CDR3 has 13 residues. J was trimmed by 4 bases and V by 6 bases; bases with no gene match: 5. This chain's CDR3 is CASREGQEYEQYF. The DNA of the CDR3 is TGTGCCAGCAGAGAGGGACAGGAGTACGAGCAGTACTTC.